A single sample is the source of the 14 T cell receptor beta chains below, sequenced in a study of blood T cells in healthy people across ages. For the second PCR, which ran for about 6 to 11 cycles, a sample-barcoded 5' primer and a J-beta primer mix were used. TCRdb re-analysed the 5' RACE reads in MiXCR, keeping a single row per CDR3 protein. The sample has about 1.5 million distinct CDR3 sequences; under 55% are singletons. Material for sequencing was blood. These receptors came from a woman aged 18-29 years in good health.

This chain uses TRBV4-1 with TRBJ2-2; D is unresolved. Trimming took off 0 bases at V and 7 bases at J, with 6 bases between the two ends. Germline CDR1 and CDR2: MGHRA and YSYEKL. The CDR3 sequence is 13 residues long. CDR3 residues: CASSQDPSGELFF. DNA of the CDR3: TGCGCCAGCAGCCAAGATCCCAGCGGGGAGCTGTTTTTT.

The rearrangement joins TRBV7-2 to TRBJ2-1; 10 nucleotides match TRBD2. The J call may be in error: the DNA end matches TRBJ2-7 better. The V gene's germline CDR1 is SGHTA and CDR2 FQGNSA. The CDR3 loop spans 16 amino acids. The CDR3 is CASSLLAGVNYNEQYF. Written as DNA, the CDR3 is TGTGCCAGCAGCTTACTAGCGGGAGTTAACTACAATGAGCAGTACTTC.

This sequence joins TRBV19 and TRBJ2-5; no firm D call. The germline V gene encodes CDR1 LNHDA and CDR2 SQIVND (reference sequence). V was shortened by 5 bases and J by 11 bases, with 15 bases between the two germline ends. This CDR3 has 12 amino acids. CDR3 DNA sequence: TGTGCCAGTAGTCCGGCGACATCGGTGCAGTACTTC. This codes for CASSPATSVQYF.

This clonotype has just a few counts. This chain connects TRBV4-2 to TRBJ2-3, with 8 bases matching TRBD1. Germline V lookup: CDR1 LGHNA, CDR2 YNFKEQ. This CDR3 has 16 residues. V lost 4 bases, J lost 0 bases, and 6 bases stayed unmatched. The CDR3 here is CASSPWTGFSTDTQYF. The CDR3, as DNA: TGTGCCAGCAGCCCCTGGACAGGGTTTAGCACAGATACGCAGTATTTT.

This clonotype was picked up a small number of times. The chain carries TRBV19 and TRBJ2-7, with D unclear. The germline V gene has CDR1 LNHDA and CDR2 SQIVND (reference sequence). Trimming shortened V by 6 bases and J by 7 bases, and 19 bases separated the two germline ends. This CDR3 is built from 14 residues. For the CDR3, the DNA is TGTGCCAGTAGACGATCAGGATTTTACAATGAGCAGTACTTC. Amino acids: CASRRSGFYNEQYF.

In DNA form, the CDR3 reads TGTGCCAGCAGTTATGGGACTAGCGAGTACGAGCAGTACTTC. Protein sequence: CASSYGTSEYEQYF. This rearrangement joins TRBV6-6 to TRBJ2-7, with 10 bases identical to TRBD2. Germline-derived CDR1 and CDR2 are MNHNY and SVGAGI (reference sequence). The V gene end was trimmed by 3 bases and the J gene end by 4 bases; junction bases not matched to a gene: 3. The CDR3 extends over 14 amino acids.

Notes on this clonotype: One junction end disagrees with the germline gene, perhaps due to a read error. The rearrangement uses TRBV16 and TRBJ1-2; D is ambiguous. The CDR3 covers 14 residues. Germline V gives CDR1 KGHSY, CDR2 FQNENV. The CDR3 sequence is CASSQSHSDYGYTF. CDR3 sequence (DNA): TGTGCAAGCAGCCAATCTCACAGCGACTATGGCTACACCTTC.

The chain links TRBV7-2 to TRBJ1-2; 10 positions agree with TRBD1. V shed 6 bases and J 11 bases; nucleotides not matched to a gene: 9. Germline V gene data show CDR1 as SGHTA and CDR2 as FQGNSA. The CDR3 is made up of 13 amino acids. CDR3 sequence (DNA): TGTGCCAGCAGTTCTGACAGGGGGCCTGGTTACACCTTC. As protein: CASSSDRGPGYTF.

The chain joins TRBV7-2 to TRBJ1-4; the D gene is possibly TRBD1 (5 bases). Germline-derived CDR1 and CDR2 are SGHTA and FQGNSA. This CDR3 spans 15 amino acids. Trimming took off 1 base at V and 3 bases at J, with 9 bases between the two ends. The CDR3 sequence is CASSLVRGPNEKLFF. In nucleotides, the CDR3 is TGTGCCAGCAGCTTAGTTCGGGGACCTAATGAAAAACTGTTTTTT.

Here the CDR3 reads CASSQDVSGGSYNEQFF. The CDR3 DNA sequence: TGCGCCAGCAGCCAAGATGTGAGCGGGGGTTCCTACAATGAGCAGTTCTTC. The chain is built from TRBV4-1 and TRBJ2-1, with 8 bases that match TRBD2. Unmatched junction bases numbered 5, after V lost 0 bases and J lost 1 base. The CDR3 is made up of 17 amino acids. Germline CDR1 reads MGHRA; CDR2 reads YSYEKL.

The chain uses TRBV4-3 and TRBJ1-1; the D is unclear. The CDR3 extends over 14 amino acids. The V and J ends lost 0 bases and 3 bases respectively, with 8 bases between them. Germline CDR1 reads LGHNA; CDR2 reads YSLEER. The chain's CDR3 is CASSQDDWYTEAFF. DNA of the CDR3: TGCGCCAGCAGCCAAGATGACTGGTACACTGAAGCTTTCTTT.

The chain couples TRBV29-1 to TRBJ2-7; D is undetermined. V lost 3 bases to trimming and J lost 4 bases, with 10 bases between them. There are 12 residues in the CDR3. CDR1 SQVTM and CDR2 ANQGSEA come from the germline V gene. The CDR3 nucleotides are TGCAGCGTTGATCTCGGCCTGTACGAGCAGTACTTC. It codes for CSVDLGLYEQYF.

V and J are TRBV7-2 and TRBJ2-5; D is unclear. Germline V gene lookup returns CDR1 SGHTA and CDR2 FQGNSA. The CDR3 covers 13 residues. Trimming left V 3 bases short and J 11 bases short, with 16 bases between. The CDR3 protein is CASSFRIGSEQYF. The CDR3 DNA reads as TGTGCCAGCAGCTTTAGGATTGGAAGTGAGCAGTACTTC.

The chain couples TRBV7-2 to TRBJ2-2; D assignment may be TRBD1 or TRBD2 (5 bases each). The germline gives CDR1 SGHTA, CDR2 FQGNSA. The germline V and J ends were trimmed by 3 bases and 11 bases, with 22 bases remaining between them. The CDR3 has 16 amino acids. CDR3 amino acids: CASSFQLQGVVGELFF. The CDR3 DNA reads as TGTGCCAGCAGCTTTCAGCTCCAGGGAGTAGTGGGAGAGCTGTTTTTT.